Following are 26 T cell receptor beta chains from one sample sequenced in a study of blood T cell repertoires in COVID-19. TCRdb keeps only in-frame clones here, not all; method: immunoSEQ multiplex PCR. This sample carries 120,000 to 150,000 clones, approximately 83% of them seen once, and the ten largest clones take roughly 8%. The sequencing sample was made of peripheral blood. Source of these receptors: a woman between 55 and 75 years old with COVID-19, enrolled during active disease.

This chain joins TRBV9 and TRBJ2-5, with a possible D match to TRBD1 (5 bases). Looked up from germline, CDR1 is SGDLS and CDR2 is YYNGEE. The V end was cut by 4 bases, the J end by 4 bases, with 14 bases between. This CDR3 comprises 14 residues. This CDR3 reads CASSPRAGRETQYF. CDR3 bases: TGTGCCAGCAGCCCCCGCGCAGGGCGAGAGACCCAGTACTTC.

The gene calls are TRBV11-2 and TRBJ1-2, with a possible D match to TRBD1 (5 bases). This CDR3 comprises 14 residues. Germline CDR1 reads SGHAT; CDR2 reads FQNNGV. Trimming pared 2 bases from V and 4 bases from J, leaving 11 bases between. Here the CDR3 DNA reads TGTGCCAGCAGCTTAAGCAGGGAAGGCTATGGCTACACCTTC. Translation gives CASSLSREGYGYTF.

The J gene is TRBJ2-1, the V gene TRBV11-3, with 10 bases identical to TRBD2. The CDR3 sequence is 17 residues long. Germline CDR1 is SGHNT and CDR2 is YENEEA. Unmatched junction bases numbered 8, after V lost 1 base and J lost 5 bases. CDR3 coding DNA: TGTGCCAGCAGCTTAGTCACGAGCGGGGGGGCAAACAATGAGCAGTTCTTC. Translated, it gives CASSLVTSGGANNEQFF.

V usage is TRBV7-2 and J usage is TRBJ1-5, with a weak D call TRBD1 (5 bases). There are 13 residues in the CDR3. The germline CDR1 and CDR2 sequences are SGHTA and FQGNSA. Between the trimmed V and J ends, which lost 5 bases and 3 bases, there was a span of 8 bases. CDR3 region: CASSRQSNQPQHF. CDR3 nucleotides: TGTGCCAGCAGCCGACAGTCCAATCAGCCCCAGCATTTT.

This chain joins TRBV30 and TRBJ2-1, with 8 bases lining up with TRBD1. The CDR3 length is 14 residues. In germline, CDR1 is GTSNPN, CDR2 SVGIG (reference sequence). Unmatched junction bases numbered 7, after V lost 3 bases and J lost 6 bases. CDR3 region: CAWSPGQATNEQFF. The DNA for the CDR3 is TGTGCCTGGAGCCCGGGACAGGCGACCAATGAGCAGTTCTTC.

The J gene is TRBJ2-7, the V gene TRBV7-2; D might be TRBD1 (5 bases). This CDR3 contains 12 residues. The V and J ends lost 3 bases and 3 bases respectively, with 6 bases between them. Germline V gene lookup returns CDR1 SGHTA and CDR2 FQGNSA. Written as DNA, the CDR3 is TGTGCCAGCAGCTTCGACAGCTACGAGCAGTACTTC. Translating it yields CASSFDSYEQYF.

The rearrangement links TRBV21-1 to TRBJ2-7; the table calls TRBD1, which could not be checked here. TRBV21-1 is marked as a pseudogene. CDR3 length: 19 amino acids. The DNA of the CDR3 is TGTGCCAGCACCCGTGAGACAGGAATGATCCCTTTGAGCTCCTACGAGCAGTACTTC. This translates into CASTRETGMIPLSSYEQYF.

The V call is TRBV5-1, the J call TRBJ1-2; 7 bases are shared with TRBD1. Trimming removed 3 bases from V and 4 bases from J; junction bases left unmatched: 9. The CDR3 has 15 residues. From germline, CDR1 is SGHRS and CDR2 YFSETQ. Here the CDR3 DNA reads TGCGCCAGCAGCTCCGGACAGGAGATAAGCTATGGCTACACCTTC. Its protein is CASSSGQEISYGYTF.

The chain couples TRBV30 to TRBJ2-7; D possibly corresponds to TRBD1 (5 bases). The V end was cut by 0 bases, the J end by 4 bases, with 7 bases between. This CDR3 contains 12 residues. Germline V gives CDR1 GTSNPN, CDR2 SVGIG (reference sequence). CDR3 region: CAWSVTEYEQYF. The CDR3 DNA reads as TGTGCCTGGAGTGTGACAGAATACGAGCAGTACTTC. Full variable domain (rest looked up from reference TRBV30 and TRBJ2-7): SQTIHQWPATLVQPVGSPLSLECTVEGTSNPNLYWYRQAAGRGLQLLFYSVGIGQISSEVPQNLSASRPQDRQFILSSKKLLLSDSGFYLCAWSVTEYEQYFGPGTRLTVT.

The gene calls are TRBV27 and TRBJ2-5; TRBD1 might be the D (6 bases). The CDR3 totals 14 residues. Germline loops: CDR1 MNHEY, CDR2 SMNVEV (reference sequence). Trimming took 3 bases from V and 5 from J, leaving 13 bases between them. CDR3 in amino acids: CASSLGAGWETQYF. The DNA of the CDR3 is TGTGCCAGCAGTTTGGGGGCGGGCTGGGAGACCCAGTACTTC.

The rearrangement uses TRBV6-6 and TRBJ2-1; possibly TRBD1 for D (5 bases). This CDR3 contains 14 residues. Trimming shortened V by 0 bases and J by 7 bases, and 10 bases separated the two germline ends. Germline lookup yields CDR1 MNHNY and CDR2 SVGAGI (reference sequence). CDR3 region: CASSYSTRVNEQFF. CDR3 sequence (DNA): TGTGCCAGCAGTTACTCGACCAGGGTAAATGAGCAGTTCTTC.

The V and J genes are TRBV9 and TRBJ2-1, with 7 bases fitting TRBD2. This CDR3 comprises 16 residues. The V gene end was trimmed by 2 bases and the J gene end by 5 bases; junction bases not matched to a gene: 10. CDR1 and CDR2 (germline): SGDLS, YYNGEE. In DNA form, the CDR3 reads TGTGCCAGCAGCGTGGGAGGGAGGGCCCCAAACAATGAGCAGTTCTTC. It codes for CASSVGGRAPNNEQFF. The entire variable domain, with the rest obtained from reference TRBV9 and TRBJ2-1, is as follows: DSGVTQTPKHLITATGQRVTLRCSPRSGDLSVYWYQQSLDQGLQFLIQYYNGEERAKGNILERFSAQQFPDLHSELNLSSLELGDSALYFCASSVGGRAPNNEQFFGPGTRLTVL.

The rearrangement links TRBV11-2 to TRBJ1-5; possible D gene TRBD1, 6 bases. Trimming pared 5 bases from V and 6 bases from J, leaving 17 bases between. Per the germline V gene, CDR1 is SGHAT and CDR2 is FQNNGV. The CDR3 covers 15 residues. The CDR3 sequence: CASSLRGGAGQPQHF. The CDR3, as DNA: TGTGCCAGCAGCCTGAGAGGGGGGGCGGGTCAGCCCCAGCATTTT.

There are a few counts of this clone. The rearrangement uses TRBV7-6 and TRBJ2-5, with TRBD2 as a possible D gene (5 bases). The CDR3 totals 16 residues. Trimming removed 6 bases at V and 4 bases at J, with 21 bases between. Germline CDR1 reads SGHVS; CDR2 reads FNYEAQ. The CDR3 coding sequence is TGTGCCAGCAGTCCTGGTCCCCGGGATTCAAGAGAGACCCAGTACTTC. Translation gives CASSPGPRDSRETQYF.

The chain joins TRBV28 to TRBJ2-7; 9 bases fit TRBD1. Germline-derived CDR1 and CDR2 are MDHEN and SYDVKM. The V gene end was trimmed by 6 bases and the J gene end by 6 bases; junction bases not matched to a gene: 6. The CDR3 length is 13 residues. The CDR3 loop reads CASRTGGIGEQYF. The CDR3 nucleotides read TGTGCCAGCAGAACAGGGGGCATAGGCGAGCAGTACTTC.

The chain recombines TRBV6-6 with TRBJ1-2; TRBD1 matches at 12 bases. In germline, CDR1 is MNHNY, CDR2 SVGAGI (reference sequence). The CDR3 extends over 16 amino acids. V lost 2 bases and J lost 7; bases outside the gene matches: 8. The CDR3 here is CASSYEGTGGPGGYTF. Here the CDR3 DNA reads TGTGCCAGCAGTTACGAAGGGACAGGGGGCCCCGGTGGCTACACCTTC.

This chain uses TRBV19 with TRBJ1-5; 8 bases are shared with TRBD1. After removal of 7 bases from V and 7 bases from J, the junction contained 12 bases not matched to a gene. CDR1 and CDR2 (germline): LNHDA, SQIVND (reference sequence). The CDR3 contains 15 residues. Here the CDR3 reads CASISSTGGTQPQHF. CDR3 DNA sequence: TGTGCCAGTATCTCCTCCACAGGGGGTACCCAGCCCCAGCATTTT.

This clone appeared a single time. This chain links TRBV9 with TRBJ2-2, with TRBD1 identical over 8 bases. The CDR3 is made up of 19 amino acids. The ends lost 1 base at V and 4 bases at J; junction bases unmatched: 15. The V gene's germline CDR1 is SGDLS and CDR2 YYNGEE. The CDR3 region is CASSVPRGPAGGVTGELFF. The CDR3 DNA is TGTGCCAGCAGCGTACCTAGGGGTCCGGCAGGGGGCGTCACCGGGGAGCTGTTTTTT.

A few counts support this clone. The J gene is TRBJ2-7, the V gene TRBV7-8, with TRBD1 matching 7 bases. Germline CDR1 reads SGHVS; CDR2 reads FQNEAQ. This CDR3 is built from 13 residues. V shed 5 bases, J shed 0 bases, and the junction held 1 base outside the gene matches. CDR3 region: CASSPGGSYEQYF. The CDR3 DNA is TGTGCCAGCAGCCCAGGGGGCTCCTACGAGCAGTACTTC.

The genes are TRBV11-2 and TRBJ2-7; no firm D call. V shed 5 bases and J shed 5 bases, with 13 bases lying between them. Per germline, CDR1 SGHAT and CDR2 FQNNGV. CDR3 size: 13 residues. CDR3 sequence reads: CASSPSRENEQYF. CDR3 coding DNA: TGTGCCAGCAGCCCGAGCCGCGAGAACGAGCAGTACTTC.

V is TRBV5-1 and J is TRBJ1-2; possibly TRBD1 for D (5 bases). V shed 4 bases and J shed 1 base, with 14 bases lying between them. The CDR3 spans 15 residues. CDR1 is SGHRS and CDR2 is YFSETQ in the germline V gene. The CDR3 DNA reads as TGCGCCAGCAGCCACACAGGACCTTTTAACTATGGCTACACCTTC. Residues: CASSHTGPFNYGYTF.

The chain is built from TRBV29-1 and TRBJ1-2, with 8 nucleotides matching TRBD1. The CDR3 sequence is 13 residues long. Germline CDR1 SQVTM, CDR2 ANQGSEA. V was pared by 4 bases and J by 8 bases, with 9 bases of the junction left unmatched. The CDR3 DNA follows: TGCAGCGTTGTATCAGGGGGCAAGGAAGGCTACACCTTC. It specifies CSVVSGGKEGYTF. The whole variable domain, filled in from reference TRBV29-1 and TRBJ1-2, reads SAVISQKPSRDICQRGTSLTIQCQVDSQVTMMFWYRQQPGQSLTLIATANQGSEATYESGFVIDKFPISRPNLTFSTLTVSNMSPEDSSIYLCSVVSGGKEGYTFGSGTRLTVV.

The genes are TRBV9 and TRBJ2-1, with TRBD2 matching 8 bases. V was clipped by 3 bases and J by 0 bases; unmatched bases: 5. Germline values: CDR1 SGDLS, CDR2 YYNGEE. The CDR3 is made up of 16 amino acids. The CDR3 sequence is CASSAGGGRSYNEQFF. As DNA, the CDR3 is TGTGCCAGCAGCGCAGGCGGGGGGCGCTCCTACAATGAGCAGTTCTTC.

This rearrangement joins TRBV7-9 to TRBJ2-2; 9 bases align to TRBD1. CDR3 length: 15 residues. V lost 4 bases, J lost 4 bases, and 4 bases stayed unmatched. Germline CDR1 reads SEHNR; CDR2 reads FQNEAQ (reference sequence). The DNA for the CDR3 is TGTGCCAGCAGCTCCCGACAGGGGGTCACCGGGGAGCTGTTTTTT. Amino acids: CASSSRQGVTGELFF.

The CDR3 DNA reads TGTGCCAGCGGGGGGACAGGGGGCTCAGAGACCCAGTACTTC. Protein: CASGGTGGSETQYF. This chain connects TRBV19 to TRBJ2-5; 12 bases are shared with TRBD1. The V segment lost 9 bases and the J segment 4 bases; nucleotides outside the gene matches: 6. The CDR3 consists of 14 residues. CDR1 is LNHDA, CDR2 SQIVND, per germline (reference sequence).

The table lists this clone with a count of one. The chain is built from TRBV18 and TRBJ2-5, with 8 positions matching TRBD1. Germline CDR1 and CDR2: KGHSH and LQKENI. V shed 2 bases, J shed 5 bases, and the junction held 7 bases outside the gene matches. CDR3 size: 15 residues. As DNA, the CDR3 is TGTGCCAGCTCACCAAGGCAGGGGGCAGGGGAGACCCAGTACTTC. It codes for CASSPRQGAGETQYF.